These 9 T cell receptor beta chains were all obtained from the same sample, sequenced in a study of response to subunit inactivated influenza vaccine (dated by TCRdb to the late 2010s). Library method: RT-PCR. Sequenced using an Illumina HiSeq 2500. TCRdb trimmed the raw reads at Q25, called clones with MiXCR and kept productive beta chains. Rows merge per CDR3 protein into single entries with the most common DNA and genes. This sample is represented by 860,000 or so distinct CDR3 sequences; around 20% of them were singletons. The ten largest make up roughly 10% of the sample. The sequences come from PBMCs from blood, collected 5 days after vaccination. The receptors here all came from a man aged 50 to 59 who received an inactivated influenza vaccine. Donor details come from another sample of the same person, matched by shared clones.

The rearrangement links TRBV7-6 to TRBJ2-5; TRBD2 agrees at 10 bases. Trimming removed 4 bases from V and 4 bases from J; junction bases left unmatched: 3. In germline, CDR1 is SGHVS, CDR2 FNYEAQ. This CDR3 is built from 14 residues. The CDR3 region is CASSSLAGLETQYF. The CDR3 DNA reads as TGTGCCAGCAGCTCACTAGCGGGACTAGAGACCCAGTACTTC.

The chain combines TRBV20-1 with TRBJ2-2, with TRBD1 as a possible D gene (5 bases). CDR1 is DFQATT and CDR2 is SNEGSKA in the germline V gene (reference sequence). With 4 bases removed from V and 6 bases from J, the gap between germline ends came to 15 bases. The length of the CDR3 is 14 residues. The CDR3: CSATLGVRPGELFF. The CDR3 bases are TGCAGTGCTACGTTAGGGGTTCGGCCCGGGGAGCTGTTTTTT.

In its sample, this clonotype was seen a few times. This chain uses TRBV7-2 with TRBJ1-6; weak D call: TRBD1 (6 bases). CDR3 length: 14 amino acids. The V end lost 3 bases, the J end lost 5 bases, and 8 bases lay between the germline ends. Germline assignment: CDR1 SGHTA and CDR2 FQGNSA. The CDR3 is CASSLTGHNSPLHF. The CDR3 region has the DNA TGTGCCAGCAGCTTGACAGGACATAATTCACCCCTCCACTTT.

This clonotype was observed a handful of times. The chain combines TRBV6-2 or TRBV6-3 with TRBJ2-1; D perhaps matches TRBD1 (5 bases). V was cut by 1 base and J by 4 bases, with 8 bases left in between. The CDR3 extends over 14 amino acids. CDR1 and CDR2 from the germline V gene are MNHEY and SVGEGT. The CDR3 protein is CASSYFRDYNEQFF. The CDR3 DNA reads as TGTGCCAGCAGTTACTTCAGGGATTACAATGAGCAGTTCTTC.

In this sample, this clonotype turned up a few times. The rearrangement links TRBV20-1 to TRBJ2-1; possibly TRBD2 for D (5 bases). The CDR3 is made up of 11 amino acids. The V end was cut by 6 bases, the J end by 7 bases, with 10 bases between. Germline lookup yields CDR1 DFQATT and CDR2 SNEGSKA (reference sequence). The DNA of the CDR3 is TGCAGTGCGCAACTAGTGAATGAGCAGTTCTTC. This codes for CSAQLVNEQFF.

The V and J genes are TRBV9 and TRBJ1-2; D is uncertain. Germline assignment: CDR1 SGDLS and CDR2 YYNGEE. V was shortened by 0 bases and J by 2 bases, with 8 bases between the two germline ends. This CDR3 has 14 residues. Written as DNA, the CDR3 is TGTGCCAGCAGCGTAGATGAGGGCAACTATGGCTACACCTTC. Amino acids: CASSVDEGNYGYTF.

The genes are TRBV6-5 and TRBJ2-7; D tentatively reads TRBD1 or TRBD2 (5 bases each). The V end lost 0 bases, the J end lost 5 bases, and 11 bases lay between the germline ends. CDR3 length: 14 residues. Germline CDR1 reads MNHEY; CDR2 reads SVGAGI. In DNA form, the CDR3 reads TGTGCCAGCAGTTACTCGCCGGGGCGCCACGAGCAGTACTTC. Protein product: CASSYSPGRHEQYF.

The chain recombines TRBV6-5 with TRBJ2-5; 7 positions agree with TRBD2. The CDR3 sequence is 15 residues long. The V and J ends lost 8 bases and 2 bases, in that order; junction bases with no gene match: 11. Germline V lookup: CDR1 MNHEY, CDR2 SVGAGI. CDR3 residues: CASVYSLAAQETQYF. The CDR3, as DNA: TGTGCCAGCGTTTACTCCCTAGCGGCTCAAGAGACCCAGTACTTC.

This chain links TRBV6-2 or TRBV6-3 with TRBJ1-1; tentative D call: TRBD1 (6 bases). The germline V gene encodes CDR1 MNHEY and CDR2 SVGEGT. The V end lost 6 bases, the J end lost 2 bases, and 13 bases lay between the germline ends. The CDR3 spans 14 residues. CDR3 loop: CASSRDKLNTEAFF. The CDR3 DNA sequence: TGTGCCAGCAGCCGGGACAAATTAAACACTGAAGCTTTCTTT.